The clone carrying this T cell receptor beta chain was found a few times. Different DNA sequences within this sample yield the same CDR3. The data derive from a study of control samples from healthy donors and cancer patients. The data were produced by immunoSEQ multiplex PCR, yet TCRdb's version contains in-frame clones alone and is incomplete. The sample yields fewer than 500,000 clones, approximately 92% seen once. The CDR3 loop spans 13 amino acids. Per the germline V gene, CDR1 is SGHTA and CDR2 is FQGTGA. V was pared by 1 base and J by 2 bases, with 4 bases between. The chain has TRBV7-3 and TRBJ2-3; D is ambiguous. What was sequenced was PBMCs. This clonotype was sampled from a man aged 40-55 years with head and neck cancer. DNA of the CDR3: TGTGCCAGCAGCTTAAGCCCCACAGATACGCAGTATTTT. This gives the protein CASSLSPTDTQYF.